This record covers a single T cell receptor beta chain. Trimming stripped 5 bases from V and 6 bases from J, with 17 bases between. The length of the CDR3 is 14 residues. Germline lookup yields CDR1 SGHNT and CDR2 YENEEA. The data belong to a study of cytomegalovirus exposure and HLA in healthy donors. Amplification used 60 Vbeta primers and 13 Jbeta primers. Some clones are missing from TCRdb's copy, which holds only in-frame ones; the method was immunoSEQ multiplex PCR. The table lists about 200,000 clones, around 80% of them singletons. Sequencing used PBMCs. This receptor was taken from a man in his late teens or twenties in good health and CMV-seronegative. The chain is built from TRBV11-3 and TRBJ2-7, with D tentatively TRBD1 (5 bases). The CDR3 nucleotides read TGTGCCAGCAGCCCAGCAGGCCGACAGTCCGAGCAGTACTTC. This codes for CASSPAGRQSEQYF.